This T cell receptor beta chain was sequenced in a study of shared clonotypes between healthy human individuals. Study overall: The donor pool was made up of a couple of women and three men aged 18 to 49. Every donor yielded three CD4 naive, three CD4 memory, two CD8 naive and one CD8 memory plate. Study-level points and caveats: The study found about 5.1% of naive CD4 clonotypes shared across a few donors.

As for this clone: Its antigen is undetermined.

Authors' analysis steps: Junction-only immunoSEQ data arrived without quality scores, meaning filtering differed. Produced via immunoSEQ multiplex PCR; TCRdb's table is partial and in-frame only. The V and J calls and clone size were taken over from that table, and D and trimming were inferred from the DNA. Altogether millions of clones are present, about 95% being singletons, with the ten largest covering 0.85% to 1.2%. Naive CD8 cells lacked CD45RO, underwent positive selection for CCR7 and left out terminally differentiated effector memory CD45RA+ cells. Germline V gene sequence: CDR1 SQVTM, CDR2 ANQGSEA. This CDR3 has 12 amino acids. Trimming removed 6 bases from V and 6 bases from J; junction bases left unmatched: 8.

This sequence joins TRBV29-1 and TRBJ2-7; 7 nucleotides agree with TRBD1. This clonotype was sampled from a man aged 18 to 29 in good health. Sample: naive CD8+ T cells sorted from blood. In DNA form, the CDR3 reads TGCAGCGTCCTGACAGGGCGAGGCGAGCAGTACTTC. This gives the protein CSVLTGRGEQYF.